Shown below are 29 T cell receptor beta chains from a single sample sequenced in a study of T cell responses to AZD1222 COVID-19 vaccine. The repertoire was sequenced with immunoSEQ multiplex PCR; TCRdb's copy has only in-frame clones and lacks some. The sample includes about 160,000 clones, about 95% of them seen just once. The sample was peripheral blood, taken on day 0 of AZD1222 vaccination. All receptors derive from an adult in good health.

The genes are TRBV5-1 and TRBJ1-2, with TRBD1 identical over 9 bases. The ends lost 2 bases at V and 6 bases at J; junction bases unmatched: 8. CDR1 and CDR2 from the germline V gene are SGHRS and YFSETQ. The CDR3 is 15 residues long. The CDR3 sequence is CASSLRTGARDGYTF. DNA of the CDR3: TGCGCCAGCAGCTTAAGGACAGGGGCCCGCGATGGCTACACCTTC.

This chain's CDR3 is CASQKGLSMNTEAFF. The CDR3 DNA reads TGTGCCAGTCAAAAGGGACTGAGCATGAACACTGAAGCTTTCTTT. The rearrangement joins TRBV19 to TRBJ1-1, with TRBD1 as a possible D gene (5 bases). This CDR3 spans 15 amino acids. Trimming removed 8 bases from V and 0 bases from J, with 16 bases in between. Germline V CDR1 and CDR2: LNHDA, SQIVND (reference sequence). The full variable domain, completed using reference TRBV19 and TRBJ1-1, is DGGITQSPKYLFRKEGQNVTLSCEQNLNHDAMYWYRQDPGQGLRLIYYSQIVNDFQKGDIAEGYSVSREKKESFPLTVTSAQKNPTAFYLCASQKGLSMNTEAFFGQGTRLTVV.

The rearrangement links TRBV5-5 to TRBJ1-1; D unclear. Germline assignment: CDR1 SGHKS and CDR2 YYEKEE (reference sequence). V shed 3 bases and J shed 6 bases, with 21 bases lying between them. There are 16 residues in the CDR3. CDR3 amino acids: CASSYQRAGTTSEAFF. In DNA, the CDR3 is TGTGCCAGCAGCTACCAAAGGGCGGGAACGACTTCTGAAGCTTTCTTT.

In DNA form, the CDR3 reads TGTGCCAGCACCCGAAGACAGAATGAAAAACTGTTTTTT. Its protein product is CASTRRQNEKLFF. J is TRBJ1-4 and V is TRBV7-8, with D perhaps TRBD1 (5 bases). Per germline, CDR1 SGHVS and CDR2 FQNEAQ. The CDR3 loop spans 13 amino acids. V was clipped by 7 bases and J by 5 bases, with 11 bases between them.

The chain uses TRBV28 and TRBJ1-2; TRBD1 matches 10 bases. Germline V gives CDR1 MDHEN, CDR2 SYDVKM. Unmatched junction bases numbered 1, after V lost 4 bases and J lost 2 bases. The CDR3 sequence is 14 residues long. Here the CDR3 DNA reads TGTGCCAGCAGTTGGACAGGGGGGAACTATGGCTACACCTTC. It yields the protein CASSWTGGNYGYTF.

This chain links TRBV7-2 with TRBJ2-1, with 8 bases aligning to TRBD2. The CDR3 is 16 residues long. Trimming cost V 3 bases and J 6 bases; bases outside gene matches: 10. Germline V gene data show CDR1 as SGHTA and CDR2 as FQGNSA. The DNA for the CDR3 is TGTGCCAGCAGCTTGCGGGGGGTCAGAGCGGGCAATGAGCAGTTCTTC. Amino acid sequence: CASSLRGVRAGNEQFF.

The J gene is TRBJ2-7, the V gene TRBV6-6, with no clear D. The CDR3 has 14 amino acids. With 2 bases removed from V and 5 bases from J, the gap between germline ends came to 13 bases. Germline loops: CDR1 MNHNY, CDR2 SVGAGI (reference sequence). The CDR3 nucleotides read TGTGCCAGCAGTTACCGACTCCACACGGACGAGCAGTACGTC. This translates into CASSYRLHTDEQYV.

CDR3 coding DNA: TGTGCCAGCAGCTTGGGACTAGCGGACTACAATGAGCAGTTCTTC. This codes for CASSLGLADYNEQFF. The V call is TRBV7-9, the J call TRBJ2-1, with 11 bases aligning to TRBD2. CDR1 is SEHNR, CDR2 FQNEAQ, per germline (reference sequence). The junction had 1 base not matched to a gene; V was cut back by 3 bases and J by 3 bases. This CDR3 has 15 residues.

CDR3 loop: CASSQDWKLFSYNEQFF. The CDR3 region has the DNA TGTGCCAGCAGCCAGGACTGGAAGTTATTCTCCTACAATGAGCAGTTCTTC. J is TRBJ2-1 and V is TRBV7-2, with D maybe TRBD2 (5 bases). The germline CDR1 and CDR2 sequences are SGHTA and FQGNSA. Trimming stripped 5 bases from V and 0 bases from J, with 17 bases between. The CDR3 runs 17 residues.

This sequence joins TRBV5-6 and TRBJ2-3, with a weak D call TRBD2 (6 bases). The V end lost 3 bases, the J end lost 4 bases, and 12 bases lay between the germline ends. The CDR3 is made up of 14 amino acids. Germline V gene lookup returns CDR1 SGHDT and CDR2 YYEEEE. CDR3 residues: CASSWGGEPDTQYF. In nucleotides, the CDR3 is TGTGCCAGCAGCTGGGGCGGGGAACCAGATACGCAGTATTTT.

The chain uses TRBV7-8 and TRBJ2-3; the D is unclear. The V end lost 3 bases, the J end lost 3 bases, and 10 bases lay between the germline ends. The germline V gene has CDR1 SGHVS and CDR2 FQNEAQ. The CDR3 has 14 residues. CDR3 amino acids: CASSFPYETDTQYF. The CDR3 coding sequence is TGTGCCAGCAGCTTCCCCTACGAGACAGATACGCAGTATTTT.

The rearrangement links TRBV27 to TRBJ1-2; 7 nucleotides align to TRBD1. V was clipped by 2 bases and J by 2 bases; unmatched bases: 2. Germline values: CDR1 MNHEY, CDR2 SMNVEV (reference sequence). The CDR3 is 14 residues long. This CDR3 is CASSLKGQNYGYTF. The CDR3 DNA reads TGTGCCAGCAGTTTAAAGGGACAGAACTATGGCTACACCTTC.

The CDR3 loop reads CASSLGQVNQETQYF. Written as DNA, the CDR3 is TGTGCCAGCAGCCTTGGACAGGTGAATCAAGAGACCCAGTACTTC. The chain recombines TRBV11-2 with TRBJ2-5; 7 bases agree with TRBD1. The trim removed 5 bases at V and 2 bases at J, leaving 8 bases unmatched. Germline CDR1 reads SGHAT; CDR2 reads FQNNGV. The CDR3 sequence is 15 residues long.

The rearrangement joins TRBV10-2 to TRBJ1-2, with 7 bases lining up with TRBD1. The V segment lost 8 bases and the J segment 7 bases; nucleotides outside the gene matches: 7. The CDR3 is 12 residues long. Germline CDR1 and CDR2: WSHSY and SAAADI. CDR3 bases: TGCGCCAGCGGAGGACAGGTTTCTGGCTACACCTTC. Its protein is CASGGQVSGYTF.

This clone was observed a single time. V gene TRBV7-6 combines with J gene TRBJ2-2, with 7 bases identical to TRBD2. The length of the CDR3 is 15 residues. Germline V CDR1 and CDR2: SGHVS, FNYEAQ. The V gene end was trimmed by 2 bases and the J gene end by 5 bases; junction bases not matched to a gene: 5. CDR3 residues: CASSLREGRTGELFF. For the CDR3, the DNA is TGTGCCAGCAGCTTAAGGGAGGGCCGAACCGGGGAGCTGTTTTTT.

The chain uses TRBV6-5 and TRBJ2-5; 11 nucleotides agree with TRBD1. With 6 bases clipped from V and 5 bases from J, the junction kept 5 bases outside the gene matches. The CDR3 runs to 14 residues. The V gene's germline CDR1 is MNHEY and CDR2 SVGAGI. The CDR3 spells CASRDRGRGETQYF. CDR3 nucleotides: TGTGCCAGCAGGGACAGGGGGCGCGGGGAGACCCAGTACTTC.

The chain combines TRBV18 with TRBJ1-1; no clear D. V was pared by 2 bases and J by 4 bases, with 17 bases between. Germline-derived CDR1 and CDR2 are KGHSH and LQKENI. CDR3 length: 16 residues. CDR3 nucleotide sequence: TGTGCCAGCTCACCAAGAGTAGGTGGCGGTCCCACTGAAGCTTTCTTT. It is translated as CASSPRVGGGPTEAFF.

The chain links TRBV23-1 to TRBJ2-1; weak D call: TRBD1 (7 bases). TRBV23-1 is given ORF status, its function remaining uncertain. The CDR3 runs 16 residues. The V gene lost 1 base and the J gene lost 2 bases, with 12 bases spanning the gap. CDR3 sequence reads: CASSQLTGRPYNEQFF. CDR3 nucleotides: TGCGCCAGCAGTCAATTGACAGGGAGGCCCTACAATGAGCAGTTCTTC.

The rearrangement joins TRBV28 to TRBJ1-5; TRBD1 matches 9 bases. CDR3 length equals 14 residues. The germline CDR1 and CDR2 sequences are MDHEN and SYDVKM. The V gene end was trimmed by 2 bases and the J gene end by 6 bases; junction bases not matched to a gene: 2. CDR3 loop: CASSLTGGGQPQHF. The DNA of the CDR3 is TGTGCCAGCAGTTTAACAGGGGGCGGTCAGCCCCAGCATTTT. Supplemented by reference TRBV28 and TRBJ1-5, the full variable domain reads DVKVTQSSRYLVKRTGEKVFLECVQDMDHENMFWYRQDPGLGLRLIYFSYDVKMKEKGDIPEGYSVSREKKERFSLILESASTNQTSMYLCASSLTGGGQPQHFGDGTRLSIL.

The chain couples TRBV7-9 to TRBJ1-4; 10 nucleotides agree with TRBD1. The CDR3 is made up of 19 amino acids. Germline V gene sequence: CDR1 SEHNR, CDR2 FQNEAQ (reference sequence). V lost 5 bases, J lost 0 bases, and 12 bases stayed unmatched. The CDR3 reads CASSGSRDRGITTNEKLFF. The CDR3 DNA follows: TGTGCCAGCAGCGGAAGCCGGGACAGGGGAATTACAACTAATGAAAAACTGTTTTTT. Combining the CDR3 with reference TRBV7-9 and TRBJ1-4 gives the whole variable domain DTGVSQNPRHKITKRGQNVTFRCDPISEHNRLYWYRQTLGQGPEFLTYFQNEAQLEKSRLLSDRFSAERPKGSFSTLEIQRTEQGDSAMYLCASSGSRDRGITTNEKLFFGSGTQLSVL.

The rearrangement uses TRBV5-1 and TRBJ1-4, with unresolved D. The CDR3 spans 14 residues. V shed 0 bases and J shed 4 bases, with 7 bases lying between them. Germline V gene sequence: CDR1 SGHRS, CDR2 YFSETQ. In DNA, the CDR3 is TGCGCCAGCAGCTTGGACGGAAATAATGAAAAACTGTTTTTT. It is translated as CASSLDGNNEKLFF.

This clone was seen only a few times. V is TRBV27 and J is TRBJ1-1, with 7 bases that match TRBD1. V lost 6 bases, J lost 7 bases, and 11 bases stayed unmatched. The CDR3 consists of 14 residues. CDR1 and CDR2 from the germline V gene are MNHEY and SMNVEV (reference sequence). In DNA form, the CDR3 reads TGTGCCAGCAGAGTAACAGGGGTTTTTGGTGAAGCTTTCTTT. It specifies CASRVTGVFGEAFF.

V gene TRBV29-1 combines with J gene TRBJ2-5; D gene ambiguous. The CDR3 totals 15 residues. Germline V lookup: CDR1 SQVTM, CDR2 ANQGSEA. V was trimmed by 4 bases and J by 0 bases, leaving 15 bases between them. CDR3 protein: CSVVRYTAYQETQYF. Here the CDR3 DNA reads TGCAGCGTTGTCAGGTACACTGCGTACCAAGAGACCCAGTACTTC. The whole variable domain, filled in from reference TRBV29-1 and TRBJ2-5, reads SAVISQKPSRDICQRGTSLTIQCQVDSQVTMMFWYRQQPGQSLTLIATANQGSEATYESGFVIDKFPISRPNLTFSTLTVSNMSPEDSSIYLCSVVRYTAYQETQYFGPGTRLLVL.

This chain links TRBV11-2 with TRBJ2-1, with D tentatively TRBD1 or TRBD2 (5 bases each). The length of the CDR3 is 14 residues. The germline V gene encodes CDR1 SGHAT and CDR2 FQNNGV. The V and J ends lost 3 bases and 6 bases respectively, with 12 bases between them. The DNA for the CDR3 is TGTGCCAGCAGCTTGGGACGAGGCGGCAATGAGCAGTTCTTC. Translation: CASSLGRGGNEQFF.

V usage is TRBV11-2 and J usage is TRBJ1-1; a weak D match, TRBD1 (6 bases). Trimming removed 5 bases at V and 6 bases at J, with 13 bases between. Per germline, CDR1 SGHAT and CDR2 FQNNGV. The length of the CDR3 is 13 residues. For the CDR3, the DNA is TGTGCCAGCAGCAGTAGGCCAGGGGCTGAAGCTTTCTTT. Translated, it gives CASSSRPGAEAFF.

V gene TRBV27 combines with J gene TRBJ1-1; tentatively, D is TRBD1 (5 bases). V was clipped by 5 bases and J by 0 bases, with 16 bases between them. The CDR3 runs 16 residues. The germline CDR1 and CDR2 sequences are MNHEY and SMNVEV (reference sequence). The DNA of the CDR3 is TGTGCCAGCAGTATCAAGACGGGGCGGATGAACACTGAAGCTTTCTTT. Amino acids: CASSIKTGRMNTEAFF.

V usage is TRBV6-2 or TRBV6-3 and J usage is TRBJ2-1; 13 nucleotides match TRBD2. From germline, CDR1 is MNHEY and CDR2 SVGEGT. Trimming at V came to 5 bases and at J to 7 bases, leaving 5 bases not matched to a gene. There are 15 residues in the CDR3. The CDR3 sequence is CASSAGTSGTNEQFF. The CDR3 coding sequence is TGTGCCAGCAGTGCCGGGACTAGCGGGACTAATGAGCAGTTCTTC.

The V gene is TRBV29-1, the J gene TRBJ1-4; D gene uncertain. Germline V gene lookup returns CDR1 SQVTM and CDR2 ANQGSEA. Trimming took off 7 bases at V and 0 bases at J, with 9 bases between the two ends. This CDR3 region has 13 residues. The CDR3 DNA reads TGCAGCGCCTCGGGTTCAACTAATGAAAAACTGTTTTTT. The encoded protein is CSASGSTNEKLFF.

The chain recombines TRBV9 with TRBJ1-6, with unresolved D. This CDR3 spans 15 amino acids. Germline V gene sequence: CDR1 SGDLS, CDR2 YYNGEE. The V and J ends lost 0 bases and 8 bases respectively, with 12 bases between them. DNA of the CDR3: TGTGCCAGCAGCGTAGAACCATCCGGGGATTCACCCCTCCACTTT. Translating gives CASSVEPSGDSPLHF. Full variable domain (remainder filled in from reference TRBV9 and TRBJ1-6): DSGVTQTPKHLITATGQRVTLRCSPRSGDLSVYWYQQSLDQGLQFLIQYYNGEERAKGNILERFSAQQFPDLHSELNLSSLELGDSALYFCASSVEPSGDSPLHFGNGTRLTVT.